This T cell receptor (beta chain) comes out of a study of identical twins (dated by TCRdb to about 2016). In terms of the full investigation: To test whether fetal clonotypes persist, this study deep-sequenced TCR alpha and beta repertoires from monozygotic twins, from unrelated adults of various ages, and from cord blood. To rule out contamination, replicate twin experiments were performed at different times with different library preparation protocols.

V is trimmed back by 3 bases and J by 7 bases, and the junction contains 6 bases that no gene match accounts for. CDR1 is given as SGHRS and CDR2 as YFSETQ, both from the germline V gene. From the cysteine through the phenylalanine, the CDR3 covers 15 amino acids. CDR3 DNA is the only sequence kept; it has 45 bases, read in frame from the first base. General conclusions and limits of the study: Out-of-frame TCR alpha sequences shared between twins showed an excess of low generation-probability sequences compared with coincidental sharing between unrelated individuals. Zero-insertion analyses could be partly confounded by invariant T cells such as MAIT and iNKT, although diverse VJ usage argued against such confounding for most clonotypes. In beta out-of-frame sequences, excess twin sharing was weaker, because having fewer shared sequences lowered the signal-to-noise ratio. In monozygotic twins, out-of-frame TCR alpha sharing was systematically underestimated by recombination models, although the models agreed with sharing between unrelated individuals. Because the same donors could not be followed over many years, the conclusions relied on cross-sectional statistical analysis. Abundant cord blood beta clonotypes carried fewer insertions; young adult naive repertoires showed a weaker similar trend, while memory repertoires showed none.

The library was prepared using 5' RACE. The sequencing machine was an Illumina HiSeq 2000. Template switching introduced a universal primer binding site; the final cDNA contained a unique molecular identifier, enabling accurate counting of TCR cDNA molecules. First-strand cDNA for TCR alpha and beta chains was synthesized from specific primers in the conserved constant-segment region. To control for contamination, every cDNA library was double barcoded, receiving both a SMART-Mk sample barcode and Illumina barcodes. Two successive PCR steps introduced TruSeq adapter sequences along with Illumina sample barcodes. Sequencing of the TCR alpha and beta cDNA libraries was done on the Illumina HiSeq platform using custom primers. On the authors' methods: Raw reads were processed with MiGEC to extract unique molecular identifiers, and MiXCR was used to determine CDR3 positions. For each individual, recombination models were inferred using an EM algorithm with the repgenHMM and IGoR tools. The tcR package in R was used for shared clonotype analysis, with sharing normalized by the product of cloneset sizes. Out-of-frame nonproductive sequences were analyzed to study raw recombination free of thymic and clonal selection effects. The public reads were run again by TCRdb, first through fastp at Q25 and then through MiXCR, and only productive beta chains were kept. Rows with one shared CDR3 protein collapse into an entry with the most common genes and DNA. TCRdb's processing, not the authors' own work, is the source of the V and J calls. The sample contains hundreds of thousands of distinct CDR3 sequences, approximately 25% of them found a single time. Jointly, the top ten make up 2.9% of the sample.

This clonotype was picked up a small number of times. No cognate antigen has been identified for it. It has no much larger one-base neighbor in the sample; base qualities were not kept. Every donor in the study was a healthy Caucasian. Three pairs of female monozygotic twins, all aged 18 to 29 years, made up the twin cohort. CD4+ and CD8+ T cell populations were isolated with positive isolation kits from Invitrogen. The same data also went into a second study, on T cells expressing NK-cell markers. As noted in the second study: Eight donors provided sorted CD3+CD56+NKG2C+, CD3+CD56+NKG2C- and CD3+CD56-NKG2C+ T-cell subsets, whose TCR beta-chain repertoires were profiled. Among the eight sequenced donors, only one was HCMV-seronegative, while the other seven were HCMV-seropositive. In several experiments an anti-gammadeltaTCR antibody was added to restrict sorting to alphabetaTCR-expressing T cells. In over five donors, the dominant CD3+CD56+NKG2C+ clonotypes were found to rank among the top 10 CD8+ clonotypes and to make up roughly 1.0-7.5% of CD8+ T cells. Those dominant clonotypes were again the most abundant among CD3+CD56-NKG2C+ cells in a few donors, at roughly 25-65%. Whether the expanded NKG2C-expressing T cell clones were specific for HCMV antigens remained unclear. All eight donors whose samples were sequenced were randomly selected healthy volunteers, three of them men and five women. HCMV-specific IgG was detected in serum with a commercial ELISA kit to determine HCMV serostatus. MIGEC was used to demultiplex reads and group the reads by UMI, and MiTCR was used to assemble and quantify clonotypes. To exclude erroneous sequences, only TCR cDNA sequences supported by at least two reads were retained. Downstream repertoire analysis used the tcR package, and clonotypes were matched across fractions by CDR3 nucleotide sequence plus V segment. VDJmatch was used to annotate antigen specificity against VDJdb, with one amino acid substitution in CDR3 permitted.

Source material: CD4+ T cells sorted from blood. The chain is encoded by TRBV5-1 joined to TRBJ1-6, with 8 central nucleotides matching TRBD1. The source of this sequence is a woman aged 18 to 35 in good health. The CDR3 reads CASSSGGWENSPLHF. The DNA sequence reads TGCGCCAGCAGCTCAGGGGGCTGGGAAAATTCACCCCTCCACTTT.